The T cell receptor beta chain under discussion was sequenced for a study of T cells in Graves' hyperthyroidism and ophthalmopathy (dated by TCRdb to 2018 to 2020). Background on the whole study: Peripheral blood samples were taken at initial diagnosis, before any treatment was given. A discovery cohort of roughly 96 patients, 43 with Graves' ophthalmopathy and 55 to 60 with stable Graves' hyperthyroidism, was used to find distinguishing TCR V-J signatures. Prospective prediction of ophthalmopathy was tested in an independent validation cohort consisting of 18 to 20 hyperthyroidism patients and more than 15 patients who later progressed to ophthalmopathy. The roughly 94 discovery patients were randomly split 7:3 into training and test sets. In addition, the study compared T-cell repertoires in thyroid tissue and in blood from six Graves' hyperthyroidism patients. Once sampling was done, hyperthyroidism patients were given methimazole at a starting dose of 30 mg daily, whereas ophthalmopathy patients were given high-dose intravenous methylprednisolone. According to the paper, TCR Vbeta CDR3 sequencing was carried out on 135 peripheral blood samples, which came from fewer than 50 ophthalmopathy, about 75 hyperthyroidism and roughly 17 progressor patients. Results and caveats for the whole study, not just this receptor: During validation, the model predicted progression to ophthalmopathy a median of about 5.9 months ahead of onset, with just under 71% sensitivity and 72% to 80% specificity. No statistical method was used to fix the sample size in advance, and group allocation was not hidden from the investigators. Most expanded thyroid clonotypes (frequency above 0.001) were also detected in blood, a finding suggesting that blood repertoires may reflect thyroid immune responses. In cross-validation, a model built on a 13 V-J signature told ophthalmopathy apart from stable hyperthyroidism with approximately 91% sensitivity and roughly 82% specificity, and in testing the same model reached 80%/75%.

The hyperthyroidism patients were between 18 and 65 years old and newly diagnosed, with a disease duration of less than 2 months. Patients with uncontrolled infections, other autoimmune diseases, pregnancy or lactation were excluded. Clinical symptoms, serum thyroxine and TRAb, thyroid ultrasound, and orbital computed tomography formed the basis for the diagnoses. For progressor patients, blood was drawn at the first diagnosis of hyperthyroidism, before any ophthalmopathy symptoms had appeared. PBMCs were separated from approximately 10 ml of fresh peripheral blood using Ficoll-Paque density gradient centrifugation. Progressor patients were initially diagnosed with Graves' hyperthyroidism and developed ophthalmopathy during follow-up. Trizol reagent was used to extract total RNA, and RNA quality was then checked on an Agilent 2100 Bioanalyzer. This clonotype was counted many times. The specificity of this receptor is unknown. There are no base qualities to consult, and no much larger clone falls within one base.

According to the germline V gene, CDR1 reads MDHEN and CDR2 reads SYDVKM. The germline V end is reduced by 6 bases and the J end by 0 bases; junction bases left unmatched: 6. The CDR3 spans 15 residues, from the cysteine through the phenylalanine. Only the CDR3 DNA is retained, 45 bases long and in frame from the first base. The TCR beta CDR3 regions were amplified from the RNA transcripts. The TCR CDR3 was subjected to a first round of RT-PCR using the HTBI primer set and the Qiagen OneStep RT-PCR kit. A second multiplex PCR round built the libraries, followed by size selection and purification. The libraries were sequenced on an Illumina HiSeq2000 using paired-end 100 bp reads. For the original study's pipeline: SOAPnuke was used to process the raw data, removing reads that contained adapters or uncalled bases, had a mean Phred below 15, or lacked an exact match to the constant primer or identifier. High-quality paired reads were merged using COPE v1.2.5, and each unique nucleotide sequence was defined as a clonotype. Clonotypes were aligned to IMGT TRBV, TRBD and TRBJ reference segments using MiTCR v1.1. Analysis was restricted to V-J combinations with a frequency above 0.0001, which covered about 99% of repertoires. A TCS score was defined as the ratio of F50 (clonal expansion) to E x V (chaos), with BLOSUM62-based TCRdist applied between CDR3 peptides within each V-J. Welch's t-statistics and random forest reduced around 550 V-J features to 13, which were used in a naive Bayes classifier (R e1071). TCRdb handled the public reads itself, with Q25 trimming in fastp and clone calling in MiXCR, and kept productive beta chains. Rows are combined by CDR3 protein, so each entry shows the most common genes and DNA. It is TCRdb's table, rather than the study itself, that gives the V and J calls and clone size. This sample is represented by around 280,000 distinct CDR3 sequences; roughly 14% of them were singletons. Of the sample, 7.8% is held by the ten largest clones.

The chain couples TRBV28 to TRBJ2-3, with 7 middle bases fitting TRBD1. The sequenced sample was blood. This TCR came from a woman aged 25 to 39 with Graves' hyperthyroidism that later progressed to Graves' ophthalmopathy. The CDR3 reads CASSFGTASTDTQYF. The DNA reads as follows: TGTGCCAGCAGCTTTGGGACAGCCAGCACAGATACGCAGTATTTT.